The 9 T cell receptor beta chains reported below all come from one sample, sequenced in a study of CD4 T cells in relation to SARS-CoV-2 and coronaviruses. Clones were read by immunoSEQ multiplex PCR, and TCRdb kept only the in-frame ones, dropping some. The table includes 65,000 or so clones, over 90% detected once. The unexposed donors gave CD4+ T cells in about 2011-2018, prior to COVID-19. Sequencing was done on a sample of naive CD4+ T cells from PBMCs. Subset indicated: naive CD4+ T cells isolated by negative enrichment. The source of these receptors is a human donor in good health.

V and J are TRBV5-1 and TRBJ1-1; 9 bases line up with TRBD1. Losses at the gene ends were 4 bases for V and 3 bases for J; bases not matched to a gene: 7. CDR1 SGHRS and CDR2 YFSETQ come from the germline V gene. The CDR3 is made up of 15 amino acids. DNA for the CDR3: TGCGCCAGCAGCACAATCCGGGACAGGGACACTGAAGCTTTCTTT. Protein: CASSTIRDRDTEAFF.

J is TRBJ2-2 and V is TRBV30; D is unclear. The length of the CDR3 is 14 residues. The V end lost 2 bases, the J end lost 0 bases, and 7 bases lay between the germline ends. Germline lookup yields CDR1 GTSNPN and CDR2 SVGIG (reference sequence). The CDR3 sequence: CAWSTYPNTGELFF. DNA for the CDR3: TGTGCCTGGAGTACCTACCCGAACACCGGGGAGCTGTTTTTT.

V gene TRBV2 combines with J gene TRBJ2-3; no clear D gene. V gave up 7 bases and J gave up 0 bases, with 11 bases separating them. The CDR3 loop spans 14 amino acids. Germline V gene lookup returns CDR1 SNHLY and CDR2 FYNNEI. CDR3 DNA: TGTGCCAGCAAGATTTTCACTAGCACAGATACGCAGTATTTT. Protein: CASKIFTSTDTQYF.

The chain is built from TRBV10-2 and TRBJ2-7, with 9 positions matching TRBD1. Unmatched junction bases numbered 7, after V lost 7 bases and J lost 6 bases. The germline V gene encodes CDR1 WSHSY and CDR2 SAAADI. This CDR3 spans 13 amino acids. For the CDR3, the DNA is TGCGCCAGCAATCAGGGACAGGGTTTCGAGCAGTACTTC. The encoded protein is CASNQGQGFEQYF.

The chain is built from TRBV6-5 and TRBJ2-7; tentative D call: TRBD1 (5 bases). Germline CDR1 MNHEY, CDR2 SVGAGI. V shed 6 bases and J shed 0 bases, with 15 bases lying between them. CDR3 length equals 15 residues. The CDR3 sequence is CASRDSAYASYEQYF. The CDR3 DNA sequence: TGTGCCAGCAGAGACAGCGCTTACGCCTCCTACGAGCAGTACTTC.

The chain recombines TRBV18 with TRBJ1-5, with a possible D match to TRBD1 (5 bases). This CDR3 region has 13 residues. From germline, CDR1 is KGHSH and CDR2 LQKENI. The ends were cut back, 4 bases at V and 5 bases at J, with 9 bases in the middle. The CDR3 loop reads CASSRDWDQPQHF. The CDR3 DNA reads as TGTGCCAGCTCACGGGACTGGGATCAGCCCCAGCATTTT. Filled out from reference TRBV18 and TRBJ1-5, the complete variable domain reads NAGVMQNPRHLVRRRGQEARLRCSPMKGHSHVYWYRQLPEEGLKFMVYLQKENIIDESGMPKERFSAEFPKEGPSILRIQQVVRGDSAAYFCASSRDWDQPQHFGDGTRLSIL.

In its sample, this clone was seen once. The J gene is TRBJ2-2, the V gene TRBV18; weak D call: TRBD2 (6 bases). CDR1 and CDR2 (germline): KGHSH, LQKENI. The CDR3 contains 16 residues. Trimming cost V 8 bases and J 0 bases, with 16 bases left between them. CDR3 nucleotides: TGTGCCAGCAGCGCGGCGGGAACAACGAACACCGGGGAGCTGTTTTTT. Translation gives CASSAAGTTNTGELFF.

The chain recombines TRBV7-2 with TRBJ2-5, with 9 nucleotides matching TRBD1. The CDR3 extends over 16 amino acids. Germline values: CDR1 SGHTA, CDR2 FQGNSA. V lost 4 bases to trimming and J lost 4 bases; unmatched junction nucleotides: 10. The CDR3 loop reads CASSSTGQGRAETQYF. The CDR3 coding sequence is TGTGCCAGCAGCTCCACGGGACAGGGTAGGGCAGAGACCCAGTACTTC. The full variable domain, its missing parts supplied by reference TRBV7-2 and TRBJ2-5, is GAGVSQSPSNKVTEKGKDVELRCDPISGHTALYWYRQSLGQGLEFLIYFQGNSAPDKSGLPSDRFSAERTGGSVSTLTIQRTQQEDSAVYLCASSSTGQGRAETQYFGPGTRLLVL.

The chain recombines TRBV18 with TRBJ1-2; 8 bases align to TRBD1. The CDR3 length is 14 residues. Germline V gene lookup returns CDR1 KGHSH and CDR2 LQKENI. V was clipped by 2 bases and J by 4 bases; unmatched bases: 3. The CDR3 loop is CASSPDRGGYGYTF. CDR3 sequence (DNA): TGTGCCAGCTCACCAGACAGGGGTGGCTATGGCTACACCTTC.